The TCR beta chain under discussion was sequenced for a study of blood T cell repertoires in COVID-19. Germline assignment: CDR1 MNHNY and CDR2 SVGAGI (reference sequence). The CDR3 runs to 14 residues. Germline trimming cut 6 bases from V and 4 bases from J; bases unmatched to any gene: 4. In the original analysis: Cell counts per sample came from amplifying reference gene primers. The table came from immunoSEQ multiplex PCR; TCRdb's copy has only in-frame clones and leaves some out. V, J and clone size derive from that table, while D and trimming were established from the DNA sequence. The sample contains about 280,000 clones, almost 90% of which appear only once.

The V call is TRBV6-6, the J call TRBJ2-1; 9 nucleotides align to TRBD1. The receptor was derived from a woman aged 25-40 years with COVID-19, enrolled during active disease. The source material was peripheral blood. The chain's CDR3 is CASSPGQGYNEQFF. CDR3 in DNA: TGTGCCAGCAGCCCCGGACAGGGGTACAATGAGCAGTTCTTC.